One sample yielded the 30 T cell receptor beta chains listed below, sequenced in a study of a mutant IDH1 vaccine in newly diagnosed glioma. Profiled with immunoSEQ multiplex PCR; TCRdb holds only in-frame clones, not every one. The sample gives around 33,000 clones, approximately 86% of which show up once; over 4% is in the top ten. The sample's time point: baseline, week 1 (first vaccination visit). The treatment is: pre-vaccination baseline after standard-of-care therapy. Here the sequenced sample was PBMCs, taken from a glioma patient treated with radiotherapy, temozolomide or both. The receptor set was obtained from a woman aged 40 to 50 with glioma.

The gene calls are TRBV5-1 and TRBJ2-1; weak D call: TRBD1 (6 bases). The germline CDR1 and CDR2 sequences are SGHRS and YFSETQ. The V gene lost 6 bases and the J gene lost 1 base, with 14 bases spanning the gap. The CDR3 is 15 amino acids. The CDR3 is CASTPYRASYNEQFF. The CDR3 nucleotides read TGCGCCAGCACCCCCTACAGGGCGTCCTACAATGAGCAGTTCTTC.

This clone was counted a few times. This chain links TRBV30 with TRBJ1-1; D unresolved. Germline CDR1 reads GTSNPN; CDR2 reads SVGIG (reference sequence). V was trimmed by 2 bases and J by 5 bases, leaving 6 bases between them. This CDR3 has 11 residues. CDR3 loop: CAWSSWTEAFF. The CDR3 bases are TGTGCCTGGAGTAGTTGGACTGAAGCTTTCTTT.

The J gene is TRBJ2-5, the V gene TRBV4-3, with 9 bases identical to TRBD2. V shed 0 bases and J 3 bases; nucleotides not matched to a gene: 5. CDR1 is LGHNA and CDR2 is YSLEER in the germline V gene. The length of the CDR3 is 16 residues. The CDR3 loop reads CASSQEGGGAKETQYF. DNA for the CDR3: TGCGCCAGCAGCCAAGAAGGCGGGGGGGCGAAAGAGACCCAGTACTTC.

The J gene is TRBJ1-5, the V gene TRBV5-1, with D perhaps TRBD1 (6 bases). The CDR3 extends over 15 amino acids. In germline, CDR1 is SGHRS, CDR2 YFSETQ. The ends were cut back, 0 bases at V and 2 bases at J, with 9 bases in the middle. CDR3: CASSLEGVGNQPQHF. CDR3 nucleotides: TGCGCCAGCAGCTTGGAGGGGGTCGGCAATCAGCCCCAGCATTTT.

CDR3 nucleotide sequence: TGCGCCAGCAGCTTGCTGGGGTCGGGGGATTCACCCCTCCACTTT. It specifies CASSLLGSGDSPLHF. This chain links TRBV5-1 with TRBJ1-6; D is possibly TRBD1 (5 bases). Trimming took 1 base from V and 8 from J, leaving 13 bases between them. The CDR3 spans 15 residues. Germline V gives CDR1 SGHRS, CDR2 YFSETQ.

The chain employs TRBV4-1 and TRBJ2-7, with no clear D. Germline V gives CDR1 MGHRA, CDR2 YSYEKL. The CDR3 loop spans 13 amino acids. The ends were cut back, 3 bases at V and 3 bases at J, with 9 bases in the middle. The CDR3 nucleotides are TGCGCCAGCAGCCAGTCACCCGACTACGAGCAGTACTTC. The encoded protein is CASSQSPDYEQYF.

This sequence joins TRBV5-1 and TRBJ1-1; 9 positions agree with TRBD1. With V trimmed by 4 bases and J by 5 bases, 6 bases remained unmatched. The germline gives CDR1 SGHRS, CDR2 YFSETQ. This CDR3 is 14 amino acids long. CDR3 nucleotides: TGCGCCAGCAGCAAGGGACAGGGTTGGACTGAAGCTTTCTTT. This encodes CASSKGQGWTEAFF. Variable domain in full (rest from reference TRBV5-1 and TRBJ1-1): KAGVTQTPRYLIKTRGQQVTLSCSPISGHRSVSWYQQTPGQGLQFLFEYFSETQRNKGNFPGRFSGRQFSNSRSEMNVSTLELGDSALYLCASSKGQGWTEAFFGQGTRLTVV.

This chain uses TRBV11-2 with TRBJ2-5; D gene uncertain. The CDR3 has 15 amino acids. Trimming pared 5 bases from V and 5 bases from J, leaving 18 bases between. CDR1 is SGHAT and CDR2 is FQNNGV in the germline V gene. CDR3: CASSTGPAGSETQYF. CDR3 coding DNA: TGTGCCAGCAGCACGGGCCCAGCTGGATCGGAGACCCAGTACTTC.

CDR3 nucleotides: TGTGCCAGCATGCTCGAGTGGAGCTATGGCTACACCTTC. Amino acids: CASMLEWSYGYTF. The chain recombines TRBV2 with TRBJ1-2; D not resolved. V dropped 7 bases and J dropped 4 bases, with 13 bases sitting between them. CDR1 and CDR2 from the germline V gene are SNHLY and FYNNEI. The CDR3 is 13 residues long.

This chain connects TRBV15 to TRBJ2-1; 8 nucleotides line up with TRBD1. Germline V gene data show CDR1 as LNHNV and CDR2 as YYDKDF (reference sequence). The ends lost 0 bases at V and 3 bases at J; junction bases unmatched: 1. The CDR3 contains 15 residues. The CDR3 DNA reads as TGTGCCACCAGCAGAGAGGGACAGGACTACAATGAGCAGTTCTTC. It yields the protein CATSREGQDYNEQFF.

This sequence joins TRBV5-4 and TRBJ1-1; D gene unclear. The CDR3 length is 15 residues. V was pared by 4 bases and J by 4 bases, with 17 bases between. The germline CDR1 and CDR2 sequences are SGHNT and YYREEE (reference sequence). CDR3 region: CASSRGREGGTEAFF. The CDR3 DNA is TGTGCCAGCAGCCGAGGTCGGGAGGGCGGCACTGAAGCTTTCTTT.

This clone came up once. The J gene is TRBJ1-5, the V gene TRBV29-1; 10 nucleotides match TRBD1. V lost 6 bases to trimming and J lost 1 base; unmatched junction nucleotides: 3. This CDR3 spans 14 amino acids. Germline V gene sequence: CDR1 SQVTM, CDR2 ANQGSEA. The CDR3 DNA reads TGCAGCGTGGGGACAGGGGCAAGCAATCAGCCCCAGCATTTT. Protein: CSVGTGASNQPQHF.

The V call is TRBV2, the J call TRBJ1-1; D unresolved. This CDR3 comprises 13 residues. Germline V gene lookup returns CDR1 SNHLY and CDR2 FYNNEI. V was shortened by 7 bases and J by 1 base, with 10 bases between the two germline ends. The CDR3, as DNA: TGTGCCAGCACTCTTTCGGAGAACACTGAAGCTTTCTTT. Amino acid sequence: CASTLSENTEAFF.

The chain joins TRBV7-2 to TRBJ1-6; unclear D gene. The CDR3 loop spans 15 amino acids. Trimming shortened V by 5 bases and J by 0 bases, and 8 bases separated the two germline ends. Germline CDR1 and CDR2: SGHTA and FQGNSA. CDR3 protein: CASSTRSSYNSPLHF. The CDR3 DNA reads TGTGCCAGCAGCACGAGAAGCTCCTATAATTCACCCCTCCACTTT.

V and J are TRBV30 and TRBJ1-1; perhaps TRBD1 as D (5 bases). Trimming took 5 bases from V and 5 from J, leaving 15 bases between them. CDR1 and CDR2 (germline): GTSNPN, SVGIG (reference sequence). This CDR3 is 13 amino acids long. The CDR3 region has the DNA TGTGCCTGGTGCCATGGGGGAGGAACTGAAGCTTTCTTT. Translation gives CAWCHGGGTEAFF. The full variable domain, with the rest looked up from reference TRBV30 and TRBJ1-1, is SQTIHQWPATLVQPVGSPLSLECTVEGTSNPNLYWYRQAAGRGLQLLFYSVGIGQISSEVPQNLSASRPQDRQFILSSKKLLLSDSGFYLCAWCHGGGTEAFFGQGTRLTVV.

This clone showed up just once. V is TRBV25-1 and J is TRBJ2-7; TRBD2 might be the D (5 bases). The V gene lost 6 bases and the J gene lost 0 bases, with 15 bases spanning the gap. The CDR3 loop spans 15 amino acids. Germline-derived CDR1 and CDR2 are MGHDK and SYGVNS. Written as DNA, the CDR3 is TGTGCCAGCAGCCCCCTTTGGGGAGACTCCTACGAGCAGTACTTC. Protein product: CASSPLWGDSYEQYF.

The chain uses TRBV9 and TRBJ2-5; 7 bases line up with TRBD1. CDR1 is SGDLS and CDR2 is YYNGEE in the germline V gene. The CDR3 has 15 residues. J gave up 0 bases and V 3 bases, and 5 bases lay outside the gene matches. Here the CDR3 reads CASSARQGYQETQYF. CDR3 DNA sequence: TGTGCCAGCAGCGCGCGACAGGGATACCAAGAGACCCAGTACTTC.

V and J are TRBV5-5 and TRBJ2-5; D not certain. This CDR3 spans 13 amino acids. V gave up 0 bases and J gave up 5 bases, with 8 bases separating them. CDR1 is SGHKS and CDR2 is YYEKEE in the germline V gene (reference sequence). CDR3 region: CASSLEWVETQYF. DNA for the CDR3: TGTGCCAGCAGCTTGGAGTGGGTCGAGACCCAGTACTTC.

V is TRBV7-9 and J is TRBJ2-3; D remains ambiguous. Trimming removed 1 base at V and 9 bases at J, with 8 bases between. CDR3 size: 12 residues. CDR1 and CDR2 from the germline V gene are SEHNR and FQNEAQ (reference sequence). The CDR3 protein is CASSLESRTQYF. The CDR3 coding sequence is TGTGCCAGCAGCTTAGAGTCCCGAACGCAGTATTTT.

The rearrangement links TRBV30 to TRBJ2-7; D may be TRBD1 or TRBD2 (5 bases each). The CDR3 has 13 residues. CDR1 and CDR2 (germline): GTSNPN, SVGIG (reference sequence). The V and J ends lost 5 bases and 0 bases respectively, with 11 bases between them. This chain's CDR3 is CAWGDGASYEQYF. The CDR3 coding sequence is TGTGCCTGGGGCGACGGGGCCTCCTACGAGCAGTACTTC.

This clone was picked up one time. The V gene is TRBV4-1, the J gene TRBJ1-1; D is ambiguous. The CDR3 length is 15 residues. The V end lost 1 base, the J end lost 1 base, and 10 bases lay between the germline ends. Germline V lookup: CDR1 MGHRA, CDR2 YSYEKL. The CDR3: CASSQGTGGNTEAFF. The CDR3 region has the DNA TGCGCCAGCAGCCAAGGGACGGGAGGGAACACTGAAGCTTTCTTT.

The rearrangement uses TRBV30 and TRBJ2-4, with TRBD2 identical over 10 bases. Germline assignment: CDR1 GTSNPN and CDR2 SVGIG (reference sequence). The CDR3 consists of 16 residues. The ends lost 0 bases at V and 4 bases at J; junction bases unmatched: 6. CDR3 sequence reads: CAWSVQLAGQKNIQYF. The CDR3 DNA sequence: TGTGCCTGGAGTGTACAACTAGCGGGACAAAAAAACATTCAGTACTTC.

This clone was detected only once. The V and J genes are TRBV5-7 and TRBJ2-1; 8 nucleotides agree with TRBD2. TRBV5-7 is filed as an ORF, its function uncertain. J lost 6 bases, V lost 1 base, and 6 bases had no gene match. CDR3 length: 15 amino acids. CDR3 residues: CASSLPRTSLNEQFF. The CDR3 DNA reads TGTGCCAGCAGCTTGCCCCGGACTAGCCTCAATGAGCAGTTCTTC.

V and J are TRBV5-1 and TRBJ2-2; D possibly corresponds to TRBD2 (6 bases). CDR3 size: 16 residues. The germline gives CDR1 SGHRS, CDR2 YFSETQ. The germline V and J ends were trimmed by 0 bases and 1 base, with 10 bases remaining between them. The CDR3 DNA reads as TGCGCCAGCAGCTTGGTACTGGGGGGGAACACCGGGGAGCTGTTTTTT. Protein: CASSLVLGGNTGELFF.

V and J are TRBV5-1 and TRBJ1-2, with D possibly being TRBD1 (6 bases). The length of the CDR3 is 16 residues. Germline V gene data show CDR1 as SGHRS and CDR2 as YFSETQ. Trimming stripped 6 bases from V and 6 bases from J, with 24 bases between. The chain's CDR3 is CASTNNHPSGGHGYTF. The CDR3 DNA reads TGCGCCAGCACCAACAACCACCCGTCGGGGGGCCATGGCTACACCTTC.

As DNA, the CDR3 is TGCACCAGCAGCCATAGGACAGAAGAGACCCAGTACTTC. Its protein product is CTSSHRTEETQYF. This sequence joins TRBV1 and TRBJ2-5; TRBD1 is the table's D call, not checked against the DNA. TRBV1 is given as a pseudogene. This CDR3 comprises 13 residues.

The chain is built from TRBV30 and TRBJ2-7; 7 bases fit TRBD2. The V and J ends lost 4 bases and 0 bases, in that order; junction bases with no gene match: 9. In germline, CDR1 is GTSNPN, CDR2 SVGIG (reference sequence). This CDR3 contains 15 residues. The CDR3 is CAWIPSGANSYEQYF. As DNA, the CDR3 is TGTGCCTGGATTCCGAGCGGGGCTAACTCCTACGAGCAGTACTTC.

The V call is TRBV29-1, the J call TRBJ2-7; D could derive from TRBD1 or TRBD2 (5 bases each). Between the trimmed V and J ends, which lost 1 base and 1 base, there was a span of 17 bases. Germline CDR1 reads SQVTM; CDR2 reads ANQGSEA. CDR3 length equals 16 residues. CDR3 in amino acids: CSVEARDGQGSYEQYF. CDR3 bases: TGCAGCGTTGAAGCCCGGGACGGCCAGGGATCCTACGAGCAGTACTTC.

This clone turned up a few times. The V and J genes are TRBV6-5 and TRBJ2-1; D possibly matches TRBD1 or TRBD2 (5 bases each). From germline, CDR1 is MNHEY and CDR2 SVGAGI. The CDR3 consists of 12 residues. The germline V and J ends were trimmed by 2 bases and 8 bases, with 7 bases remaining between them. The CDR3 loop reads CASSYRGDEQFF. CDR3 coding DNA: TGTGCCAGCAGTTACAGGGGAGATGAGCAGTTCTTC.

The V call is TRBV5-1, the J call TRBJ1-4, with D unclear. CDR3 length equals 13 residues. Germline CDR1 reads SGHRS; CDR2 reads YFSETQ. V lost 3 bases to trimming and J lost 10 bases, with 13 bases between them. The CDR3 DNA sequence: TGCGCCAGCAGCTCCCTAACGGAGGGAAAACTGTTTTTT. Protein product: CASSSLTEGKLFF.